Below, 25 T cell receptor beta chains from the same sample are listed, as sequenced in a study of T cells in tumors after PD-1 blockade (dated by TCRdb to the late 2010s). Per the publication, the time point label means: before anti-PD-1 therapy. The method was the immunoSEQ multiplex PCR assay. Held by TCRdb, this immuneACCESS table contains in-frame sequences only and omits some clones. Under half of the omission traces to an unresolved V gene where checked; the cause of the rest is unknown. Across this sample there are 35,000 or so clones, with around 78% seen only once. Clones ranked in the top ten supply under 50% of the sample. The input for sequencing was PBMCs, taken before anti-PD-1 treatment. The source of these receptors is a human donor with basal cell carcinoma.

The J gene is TRBJ2-1, the V gene TRBV4-1; the D is unclear. The germline V and J ends were trimmed by 4 bases and 3 bases, with 13 bases remaining between them. CDR3 length equals 15 residues. Germline lookup yields CDR1 MGHRA and CDR2 YSYEKL. The CDR3 protein is CASSLRDLYYNEQFF. CDR3 coding DNA: TGCGCCAGCAGCCTGCGAGACTTATACTACAATGAGCAGTTCTTC.

V usage is TRBV6-2 or TRBV6-3 and J usage is TRBJ1-4, with a possible D match to TRBD1 (5 bases). Germline V lookup: CDR1 MNHEY, CDR2 SVGEGT. The length of the CDR3 is 13 residues. V was trimmed by 4 bases and J by 8 bases, leaving 11 bases between them. The CDR3 DNA sequence: TGTGCCAGCAGTTTCATGGGGGTGGAAAAACTGTTTTTT. Translation: CASSFMGVEKLFF.

This rearrangement joins TRBV18 to TRBJ2-7; 7 bases fit TRBD2. Unmatched junction bases numbered 4, after V lost 3 bases and J lost 5 bases. Germline loops: CDR1 KGHSH, CDR2 LQKENI. The CDR3 sequence is 13 residues long. The CDR3 spells CASSPLRGDEQYF. CDR3 DNA: TGTGCCAGCTCACCCCTACGGGGGGACGAGCAGTACTTC.

The chain links TRBV19 to TRBJ2-1, with D unresolved. The germline CDR1 and CDR2 sequences are LNHDA and SQIVND (reference sequence). V lost 3 bases to trimming and J lost 0 bases, with 9 bases between them. The CDR3 has 15 residues. CDR3 sequence (DNA): TGTGCCAGTAGTATGCCTAGGAGCTCCTACAATGAGCAGTTCTTC. It translates to CASSMPRSSYNEQFF.

V and J are TRBV21-1 and TRBJ1-2. TRBV21-1 is tagged as a pseudogene. CDR3 size: 13 residues. This CDR3 is CASSKGGFDGYTF. The CDR3 DNA reads as TGTGCCAGCAGCAAAGGGGGTTTCGATGGCTACACCTTC.

The chain couples TRBV25-1 to TRBJ2-2, with D tentatively TRBD1 (5 bases). CDR3 length equals 16 residues. Trimming shortened V by 8 bases and J by 1 base, and 17 bases separated the two germline ends. Looked up from germline, CDR1 is MGHDK and CDR2 is SYGVNS. CDR3 region: CASPPRADKNTGELFF. CDR3 bases: TGTGCCAGCCCCCCTAGGGCGGACAAGAACACCGGGGAGCTGTTTTTT.

On this clone itself: It is likely a read error, because the conserved phenylalanine at the end of the CDR3 is missing. The DNA is left out, because the CDR3 cannot be placed on it with certainty; the CDR3 is given as TCRdb lists it. The chain recombines TRBV12-3 or TRBV12-4 with TRBJ2-7; TRBD1, the D gene given by the table, was not confirmed from the DNA. Both ends counted, the CDR3 spans 13 residues. The CDR3 is CASSLAAPDSLSL.

The chain employs TRBV19 and TRBJ2-3, with TRBD2 matching over 10 bases. V gave up 9 bases and J gave up 6 bases; unmatched junction bases: 12. Germline V CDR1 and CDR2: LNHDA, SQIVND (reference sequence). This CDR3 is 15 amino acids long. In DNA form, the CDR3 reads TGTGCCAGCAACCCTAGCGGGAGCGATTTGGATACGCAGTATTTT. Translation: CASNPSGSDLDTQYF.

This chain uses TRBV6-5 with TRBJ2-1, with 16 bases aligning to TRBD2. Germline V gene sequence: CDR1 MNHEY, CDR2 SVGAGI. The CDR3 runs 14 residues. The junction had 8 bases not matched to a gene; V was cut back by 8 bases and J by 13 bases. Written as DNA, the CDR3 is TGTGCCAGCTGGGGGACTAGCGGGAGGGACGACCAGTTCTTC. This translates into CASWGTSGRDDQFF.

V is TRBV11-3 and J is TRBJ2-3; 13 bases are a match to TRBD2. CDR3 length: 17 amino acids. The germline gives CDR1 SGHNT, CDR2 YENEEA. The J segment lost 2 bases and the V segment lost 4 bases, leaving 6 bases of the junction unmatched. The CDR3 sequence: CASSSRTSGGSTDTQYF. CDR3 coding DNA: TGTGCCAGCAGCTCCCGGACTAGCGGGGGTTCCACAGATACGCAGTATTTT.

J is TRBJ2-7 and V is TRBV7-2; 9 bases match TRBD2. With 7 bases clipped from V and 4 bases from J, the junction kept 17 bases outside the gene matches. Germline CDR1 and CDR2: SGHTA and FQGNSA. This CDR3 has 17 amino acids. CDR3 protein: CASTRTRLAGEVYEQYF. The CDR3 DNA reads as TGTGCCAGCACCCGAACGAGATTAGCGGGAGAGGTTTACGAGCAGTACTTC.

The chain joins TRBV12-3 or TRBV12-4 to TRBJ2-5; D gene uncertain. V was trimmed by 5 bases and J by 4 bases, leaving 8 bases between them. The CDR3 is 12 amino acids. The CDR3 reads CASSRDSETQYF. In DNA, the CDR3 is TGTGCCAGCAGTCGCGACTCAGAGACCCAGTACTTC.

The chain has TRBV18 and TRBJ2-3, with D possibly being TRBD2 (6 bases). CDR1 and CDR2 (germline): KGHSH, LQKENI. The CDR3 consists of 14 residues. V shed 6 bases and J shed 2 bases, with 12 bases lying between them. CDR3 residues: CASSRRGDTDTQYF. In DNA, the CDR3 is TGTGCCAGCTCGAGGAGGGGAGACACAGATACGCAGTATTTT.

The chain links TRBV24-1 to TRBJ2-7; 8 bases fit TRBD1. The germline gives CDR1 KGHDR, CDR2 SFDVKD. The ends lost 4 bases at V and 6 bases at J; junction bases unmatched: 19. The CDR3 is 18 amino acids. The CDR3 nucleotides read TGTGCCACCAGTGAATCCTTTATCCCGACAGGGGTTATCACCGAGCAGTACTTC. Protein product: CATSESFIPTGVITEQYF.

The V gene is TRBV9, the J gene TRBJ2-7; 10 positions agree with TRBD1. Unmatched junction bases numbered 2, after V lost 4 bases and J lost 4 bases. The CDR3 consists of 13 residues. Per germline, CDR1 SGDLS and CDR2 YYNGEE. The CDR3 DNA reads TGTGCCAGCAGCCGGGGACAGGGGTACGAGCAGTACTTC. As protein: CASSRGQGYEQYF.

The V and J genes are TRBV6-5 and TRBJ1-5, with TRBD1 identical over 7 bases. Germline loops: CDR1 MNHEY, CDR2 SVGAGI. With V trimmed by 6 bases and J by 7 bases, 12 bases remained unmatched. CDR3 size: 15 residues. This CDR3 is CASSVQGRHRQPQHF. CDR3 sequence (DNA): TGTGCCAGCAGCGTACAGGGGAGGCACAGGCAGCCCCAGCATTTT.

The V gene is TRBV19, the J gene TRBJ2-7; a possible D gene is TRBD2 (5 bases). This CDR3 is built from 15 residues. Germline V CDR1 and CDR2: LNHDA, SQIVND (reference sequence). V shed 3 bases and J shed 4 bases, with 16 bases lying between them. This chain's CDR3 is CASSIGSGHGYEQYF. CDR3 coding DNA: TGTGCCAGTAGTATCGGAAGCGGTCATGGTTACGAGCAGTACTTC.

The V gene is TRBV13, the J gene TRBJ2-6; D gene ambiguous. This CDR3 is built from 16 residues. Germline CDR1 reads PRHDT; CDR2 reads FYEKMQ (reference sequence). V lost 4 bases, J lost 3 bases, and 13 bases lay in between. As DNA, the CDR3 is TGTGCCAGCAGCTCCAAGATAGCTGGTGGGGCCAACGTCCTGACTTTC. Its translation: CASSSKIAGGANVLTF.

In DNA, the CDR3 is TGCGCCAGCAGTCAACAAACGGACAGGGAATTTCAGCCCCAGCATTTT. The encoded protein is CASSQQTDREFQPQHF. V gene TRBV23-1 combines with J gene TRBJ1-5; 8 bases are a match to TRBD1. TRBV23-1 is noted as an ORF with a role that remains uncertain. The V and J ends lost 2 bases and 6 bases, in that order; junction bases with no gene match: 9. The CDR3 length is 16 residues.

This CDR3 reads CAWSVETDSYGYTF. For the CDR3, the DNA is TGTGCCTGGAGTGTAGAGACAGACTCCTATGGCTACACCTTC. This chain joins TRBV30 and TRBJ1-2, with D maybe TRBD1 (5 bases). Germline loops: CDR1 GTSNPN, CDR2 SVGIG (reference sequence). The CDR3 is 14 residues long. Trimming pared 0 bases from V and 4 bases from J, leaving 12 bases between.

In this sample, this clone turned up once. The chain recombines TRBV9 with TRBJ2-5; 12 bases are shared with TRBD1. The CDR3 spans 15 residues. Germline V CDR1 and CDR2: SGDLS, YYNGEE. V trimming: 6 bases; J trimming: 4 bases; junction bases outside the gene matches: 7. The CDR3 sequence is CASTGTGGRGETQYF. DNA for the CDR3: TGTGCCAGCACGGGGACAGGGGGCCGGGGAGAGACCCAGTACTTC. The full variable domain, rest sourced from reference TRBV9 and TRBJ2-5, is DSGVTQTPKHLITATGQRVTLRCSPRSGDLSVYWYQQSLDQGLQFLIQYYNGEERAKGNILERFSAQQFPDLHSELNLSSLELGDSALYFCASTGTGGRGETQYFGPGTRLLVL.

CDR3 in amino acids: CASSDGTSGNNEQFF. In DNA, the CDR3 is TGTGCCAGCAGCGATGGGACTAGCGGAAACAATGAGCAGTTCTTC. J is TRBJ2-1 and V is TRBV9; 11 bases agree with TRBD2. Germline V gene lookup returns CDR1 SGDLS and CDR2 YYNGEE. Trimming at V came to 3 bases and at J to 5 bases, leaving 4 bases not matched to a gene. This CDR3 region has 15 residues.

The chain joins TRBV11-3 to TRBJ2-7, with D unclear. The CDR3 length is 12 residues. The V gene lost 5 bases and the J gene lost 6 bases, with 11 bases spanning the gap. Per the germline V gene, CDR1 is SGHNT and CDR2 is YENEEA. The CDR3 DNA sequence: TGTGCCAGCAGCCAACTCCTTCTCGAGCAGTACTTC. This encodes CASSQLLLEQYF. Looking up the rest from reference TRBV11-3 and TRBJ2-7 gives the full variable domain: EAGVVQSPRYKIIEKKQPVAFWCNPISGHNTLYWYLQNLGQGPELLIRYENEEAVDDSQLPKDRFSAERLKGVDSTLKIQPAELGDSAVYLCASSQLLLEQYFGPGTRLTVT.

The V call is TRBV21-1, the J call TRBJ2-7; the table's TRBD1 call for D was not verified on the DNA. TRBV21-1 is a known pseudogene. The CDR3 is 15 amino acids. CDR3 DNA: TGTGCCCCCTACCAAGGGGCGTTAAGGACCTACGAGCAGTACTTC. Its translation: CAPYQGALRTYEQYF.

The V gene is TRBV19, the J gene TRBJ1-1, with D tentatively TRBD1 (5 bases). This CDR3 region has 15 residues. Trimming pared 7 bases from V and 4 bases from J, leaving 19 bases between. CDR1 and CDR2 from the germline V gene are LNHDA and SQIVND (reference sequence). The CDR3 nucleotides are TGTGCCAGTATCCAATTGGGGGGGGGAATCACTGAAGCTTTCTTT. It translates to CASIQLGGGITEAFF.